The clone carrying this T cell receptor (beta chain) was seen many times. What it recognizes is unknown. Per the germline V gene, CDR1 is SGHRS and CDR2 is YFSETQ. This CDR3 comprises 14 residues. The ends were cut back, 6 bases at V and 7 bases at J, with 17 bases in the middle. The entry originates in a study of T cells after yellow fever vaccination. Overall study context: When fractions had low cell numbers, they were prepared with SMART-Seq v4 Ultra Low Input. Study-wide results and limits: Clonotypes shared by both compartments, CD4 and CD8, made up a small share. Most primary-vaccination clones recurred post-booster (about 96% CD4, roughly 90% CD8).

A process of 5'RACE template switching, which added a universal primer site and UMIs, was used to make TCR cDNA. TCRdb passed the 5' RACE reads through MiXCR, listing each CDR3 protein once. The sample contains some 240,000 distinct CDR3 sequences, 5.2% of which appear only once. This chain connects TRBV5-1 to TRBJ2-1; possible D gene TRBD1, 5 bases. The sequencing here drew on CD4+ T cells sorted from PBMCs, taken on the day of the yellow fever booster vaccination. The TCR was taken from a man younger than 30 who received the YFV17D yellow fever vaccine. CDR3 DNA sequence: TGCGCCAGCAAACCGGCTGGGGCGAGAAATGAGCAGTTCTTC. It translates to CASKPAGARNEQFF.